This T cell receptor (beta chain) was recorded in a study of response to subunit inactivated influenza vaccine. Overall study results and limits: Researchers suggested that each seasonal influenza vaccination recruits few new T cells.

TCRdb re-analysed the RT-PCR reads in MiXCR, keeping a single row per CDR3 protein. This sample has about half a million distinct CDR3 sequences; roughly 23% occur once, and the top ten carry around 1.8%. As concerns this clonotype: Its antigen is currently unknown.

There are 15 residues in the CDR3. CDR1 is DFQATT, CDR2 SNEGSKA, per germline (reference sequence). The V gene end was trimmed by 6 bases and the J gene end by 1 base; junction bases not matched to a gene: 3. Sample: CD4+ T cells sorted from PBMCs, taken 5 days after vaccination. The chain uses TRBV20-1 and TRBJ2-5; TRBD2 aligns across 15 bases. The clonotype was recovered from a man aged 45-65 years who received an inactivated influenza vaccine. The CDR3 loop is CSAGLAGGPQETQYF. The CDR3 DNA is TGCAGTGCAGGACTAGCGGGGGGGCCCCAAGAGACCCAGTACTTC.